A selection of T cell receptor beta chains follows, all from one sample in a study of blood T cell repertoires in COVID-19. Clones were sequenced by immunoSEQ multiplex PCR, and TCRdb holds only the in-frame ones, with some missing. The sample holds some 410,000 clones, roughly 88% seen once. The sample consisted of PBMCs or T cells enriched from blood (not recorded which). The source is a woman aged 25 to 39 with acute COVID-19. Both conserved end residues are trimmed from each CDR3. Each record gives: CDR3 protein, J gene, V gene, CDR3 length, clone size. Not every row has a clone size; where given, it reads once, few, many or a size class.

ASSPDRTYGYT TRBJ1-2 TRBV13 11 NA
ASSDRGNNYGYT TRBJ1-2 TRBV6-5 12 NA
ASSRQQGLSSGNTIY TRBJ1-3 TRBV18 15 few
SLALAGGNEQF TRBJ2-1 TRBV29-1 11 NA
ASSRGQVSPSGANVLT TRBJ2-6 TRBV18 16 NA
AAMGGQGIYEQY TRBJ2-7 TRBV10-3 12 once
ASATEYNSPLH TRBJ1-6 TRBV19 11 NA
ASSVAGGGHYNEQF TRBJ2-1 TRBV9 14 NA
ASSAGQGTEAF TRBJ1-1 TRBV9 11 NA
ASSQTPGQGRNNSPLH TRBJ1-6 TRBV4-1 16 NA
ASSLVGSGYT TRBJ1-2 TRBV7-9 10 NA
ASSLETGGYSPLH TRBJ1-6 TRBV5-1 13 NA
ASRRQGASGNTIY TRBJ1-3 TRBV28 13 NA
ASKGLSYNEQF TRBJ2-1 TRBV19 11 NA
ASSYLRGRTDTQY TRBJ2-3 TRBV6-5 13 NA
ATSESGTGESGTDTQY TRBJ2-3 TRBV24-1 16 NA
ASSWGDSPLH TRBJ1-6 TRBV12-3/TRBV12-4 10 NA
ASSYSPAGVSEQY TRBJ2-7 TRBV6-5 13 few
ASSPNPGQGSFYGYT TRBJ1-2 TRBV5-5 15 NA
ASSFSGGAGNTIY TRBJ1-3 TRBV6-5 13 NA
ASSLEGQGMWSGNTIY TRBJ1-3 TRBV5-1 16 NA
ASSQLGQGARTQPQH TRBJ1-5 TRBV4-1 15 once
ASSLTGQGAQNIQY TRBJ2-4 TRBV7-3 14 once
ASSPDTTTNEKLF TRBJ1-4 TRBV7-8 13 NA
ASSHPGQGVIDGYT TRBJ1-2 TRBV3-1/TRBV3-2 14 NA
ASSDSPDTQY TRBJ2-3 TRBV6-1 10 NA
ASSPLGLAVTNTGELF TRBJ2-2 TRBV3-1/TRBV3-2 16 NA
AKYNYGYT TRBJ1-2 TRBV12-2 8 NA
ASSGLSDEQY TRBJ2-7 TRBV24-1 10 many
ASTLREGHPSGNTIY TRBJ1-3 TRBV23-1 15 NA
AWSITGNYGYT TRBJ1-2 TRBV30 11 NA
ASSQRSLANTEAF TRBJ1-1 TRBV3-1/TRBV3-2 13 once
ASVGPHGGQSEQF TRBJ2-1 TRBV6-5 13 NA